One sample yielded the 11 T cell receptor beta chains listed below, sequenced in a study of ipilimumab plus nivolumab after autologous stem cell transplantation. Sequencing used immunoSEQ multiplex PCR; TCRdb keeps in-frame clones, though not all of them. Of 15,000 to 20,000 clones in the sample, 81% were seen once. Sequenced here: PBMCs, sampled in a trial of ipilimumab plus nivolumab as post-transplant consolidation. The origin of the receptors is a male donor with diffuse large B-cell lymphoma.

This chain connects TRBV19 to TRBJ2-2; tentatively, D is TRBD1 or TRBD2 (6 bases each). The CDR3 extends over 16 amino acids. Trimming shortened V by 3 bases and J by 6 bases, and 17 bases separated the two germline ends. The V gene's germline CDR1 is LNHDA and CDR2 SQIVND (reference sequence). The CDR3 DNA reads as TGTGCCAGTAGTATGTCGTCCGGGGGCGCCTCCGGGGAGCTGTTTTTT. Protein product: CASSMSSGGASGELFF. Combining the CDR3 with reference TRBV19 and TRBJ2-2 gives the whole variable domain DGGITQSPKYLFRKEGQNVTLSCEQNLNHDAMYWYRQDPGQGLRLIYYSQIVNDFQKGDIAEGYSVSREKKESFPLTVTSAQKNPTAFYLCASSMSSGGASGELFFGEGSRLTVL.

With respect to this clone: This same CDR3 is encoded by further DNA sequences in the sample. The CDR3 here is CASSPGRGEQFF. The CDR3 DNA follows: TGTGCCAGCTCACCAGGGCGGGGAGAGCAGTTCTTC. The V call is TRBV18, the J call TRBJ2-1, with a possible D match to TRBD2 (6 bases). The V end was cut by 2 bases, the J end by 10 bases, with 9 bases between. There are 12 residues in the CDR3. Germline CDR1 and CDR2: KGHSH and LQKENI. The full variable domain, with the rest looked up from reference TRBV18 and TRBJ2-1, is NAGVMQNPRHLVRRRGQEARLRCSPMKGHSHVYWYRQLPEEGLKFMVYLQKENIIDESGMPKERFSAEFPKEGPSILRIQQVVRGDSAAYFCASSPGRGEQFFGPGTRLTVL.

This rearrangement joins TRBV5-1 to TRBJ1-1, with 11 positions matching TRBD1. The CDR3 runs 18 residues. Germline CDR1 is SGHRS and CDR2 is YFSETQ. V gave up 4 bases and J gave up 3 bases; unmatched junction bases: 14. CDR3 protein: CASSTSLGQGDWDTEAFF. The CDR3, as DNA: TGCGCCAGCAGCACCTCCCTGGGACAGGGGGATTGGGACACTGAAGCTTTCTTT. Drawing the rest from reference TRBV5-1 and TRBJ1-1, the complete variable domain is KAGVTQTPRYLIKTRGQQVTLSCSPISGHRSVSWYQQTPGQGLQFLFEYFSETQRNKGNFPGRFSGRQFSNSRSEMNVSTLELGDSALYLCASSTSLGQGDWDTEAFFGQGTRLTVV.

By sample fraction, this clone is medium-sized (0.01 to 0.1%). The CDR3 here is CATSQGGLGNEQFF. As DNA, the CDR3 is TGTGCCACCAGCCAGGGGGGTCTTGGAAATGAGCAGTTCTTC. The V gene is TRBV15, the J gene TRBJ2-1; a weak D match, TRBD1 (7 bases). Trimming took 5 bases from V and 7 from J, leaving 15 bases between them. Germline V gives CDR1 LNHNV, CDR2 YYDKDF (reference sequence). The CDR3 is 14 residues long.

V and J are TRBV9 and TRBJ2-3, with D unresolved. Germline CDR1 and CDR2: SGDLS and YYNGEE. The CDR3 runs to 12 residues. The V end was cut by 3 bases, the J end by 2 bases, with 4 bases between. The CDR3 loop reads CASSAATDTQYF. The CDR3 DNA reads TGTGCCAGCAGCGCAGCCACAGATACGCAGTATTTT.

This sequence joins TRBV10-1 and TRBJ2-3, with D possibly matching TRBD1 (6 bases). The CDR3 is 11 amino acids. The germline V and J ends were trimmed by 10 bases and 9 bases, with 14 bases remaining between them. CDR1 is WNHNN, CDR2 SYGVQD, per germline (reference sequence). CDR3 coding DNA: TGCGCCACCCAGGACAGTTTGACGCAGTATTTT. Encoded protein: CATQDSLTQYF.

The rearrangement links TRBV29-1 to TRBJ2-3; 7 bases are shared with TRBD2. Germline lookup yields CDR1 SQVTM and CDR2 ANQGSEA. V gave up 6 bases and J gave up 2 bases; unmatched junction bases: 5. The CDR3 is 13 residues long. CDR3 sequence: CSVGGGITDTQYF. Here the CDR3 DNA reads TGCAGCGTGGGGGGGGGAATCACAGATACGCAGTATTTT.

This rearrangement joins TRBV2 to TRBJ1-5, with TRBD1 matching over 8 bases. CDR3 size: 14 residues. Germline loops: CDR1 SNHLY, CDR2 FYNNEI. V was pared by 4 bases and J by 6 bases, with 5 bases of the junction left unmatched. The CDR3 region has the DNA TGTGCCAGCAGTGGACAGGGGCTTCGTCAGCCCCAGCATTTT. Translation gives CASSGQGLRQPQHF.

The chain is built from TRBV5-1 and TRBJ2-1; D gene uncertain. Trimming removed 2 bases at V and 2 bases at J, with 11 bases between. The CDR3 loop spans 15 amino acids. Germline CDR1 is SGHRS and CDR2 is YFSETQ. The CDR3 sequence: CASSFYGATYNEQFF. In DNA, the CDR3 is TGCGCCAGCAGCTTTTACGGAGCTACCTACAATGAGCAGTTCTTC.

This chain joins TRBV5-5 and TRBJ1-2; no clear D. CDR3 length equals 12 residues. Germline assignment: CDR1 SGHKS and CDR2 YYEKEE (reference sequence). V shed 1 base and J shed 6 bases, with 7 bases lying between them. CDR3 sequence reads: CASSLFQDGYTF. CDR3 DNA: TGTGCCAGCAGCTTGTTCCAGGATGGCTACACCTTC. Filled out from reference TRBV5-5 and TRBJ1-2, the complete variable domain reads DAGVTQSPTHLIKTRGQQVTLRCSPISGHKSVSWYQQVLGQGPQFIFQYYEKEERGRGNFPDRFSARQFPNYSSELNVNALLLGDSALYLCASSLFQDGYTFGSGTRLTVV.

The chain couples TRBV10-3 to TRBJ2-7; D possibly uses TRBD1 or TRBD2 (5 bases each). The CDR3 consists of 12 residues. Germline lookup yields CDR1 ENHRY and CDR2 SYGVKD. V lost 11 bases and J lost 3, with 14 bases in between. CDR3: CASGTPGYEQYF. The CDR3, as DNA: TGTGCCTCCGGGACCCCGGGCTACGAGCAGTACTTC.